Following are 29 T cell receptor beta chains from one sample sequenced in a study of technical replicates of blood from a few donors. The method was immunoSEQ multiplex PCR; TCRdb's version includes in-frame clones alone and lacks a portion of them. There are roughly 71,000 clones in the sample; roughly 94% occur only once, and under 0.5% lies in the top ten. Sequenced material: T cells isolated from PBMCs. The receptors stem from a human donor in good health.

This sequence joins TRBV30 and TRBJ2-1; 8 bases fit TRBD1. The germline gives CDR1 GTSNPN, CDR2 SVGIG (reference sequence). The CDR3 sequence is 12 residues long. V shed 7 bases and J 8 bases; nucleotides not matched to a gene: 7. The CDR3 spells CASDQGAHEQFF. In DNA form, the CDR3 reads TGTGCCTCGGATCAGGGGGCCCATGAGCAGTTCTTC.

This sequence joins TRBV27 and TRBJ1-1; D unresolved. V lost 0 bases and J 0 bases, leaving 8 bases between the germline ends. Germline V gives CDR1 MNHEY, CDR2 SMNVEV (reference sequence). This CDR3 is 15 amino acids long. CDR3 sequence (DNA): TGTGCCAGCAGTTTATCGGAGTATATGAACACTGAAGCTTTCTTT. It translates to CASSLSEYMNTEAFF.

The V gene is TRBV4-1, the J gene TRBJ1-1, with unresolved D. The ends were cut back, 0 bases at V and 0 bases at J, with 11 bases in the middle. The germline gives CDR1 MGHRA, CDR2 YSYEKL. The CDR3 runs 16 residues. CDR3 bases: TGCGCCAGCAGCCAAGATTCGGGGAAAGTGAACACTGAAGCTTTCTTT. Translating it yields CASSQDSGKVNTEAFF.

The CDR3 bases are TGTGCCAGCAGCCCAGGCACTGAAGCTTTCTTT. Translation: CASSPGTEAFF. This sequence joins TRBV7-8 and TRBJ1-1; D call uncertain. The V gene's germline CDR1 is SGHVS and CDR2 FQNEAQ. The CDR3 is made up of 11 amino acids. Deletions cut 5 bases from V and 4 bases from J, with 5 bases between.

The chain carries TRBV29-1 and TRBJ2-1, with 12 bases matching TRBD2. V trimming: 1 base; J trimming: 8 bases; junction bases outside the gene matches: 9. This CDR3 contains 16 residues. The germline V gene encodes CDR1 SQVTM and CDR2 ANQGSEA. In DNA, the CDR3 is TGCAGCGTTGAAGGGACTAGCGGGAAACCTTATGATGAGCAGTTCTTC. Its protein is CSVEGTSGKPYDEQFF.

The chain links TRBV18 to TRBJ2-1; 10 positions agree with TRBD2. There are 20 residues in the CDR3. Unmatched junction bases numbered 17, after V lost 0 bases and J lost 6 bases. CDR1 is KGHSH, CDR2 LQKENI, per germline. The DNA of the CDR3 is TGTGCCAGCTCACCACCCTTACGCTCACTAGCGGGAAAGTTGGGCAATGAGCAGTTCTTC. Its protein is CASSPPLRSLAGKLGNEQFF. Drawing the rest from reference TRBV18 and TRBJ2-1, the complete variable domain is NAGVMQNPRHLVRRRGQEARLRCSPMKGHSHVYWYRQLPEEGLKFMVYLQKENIIDESGMPKERFSAEFPKEGPSILRIQQVVRGDSAAYFCASSPPLRSLAGKLGNEQFFGPGTRLTVL.

The chain links TRBV18 to TRBJ2-1; 7 bases agree with TRBD1. Germline lookup yields CDR1 KGHSH and CDR2 LQKENI. The CDR3 is 13 amino acids. With V trimmed by 3 bases and J by 9 bases, 5 bases remained unmatched. CDR3 sequence (DNA): TGTGCCAGCTCACCCCCCGGACAGGCTGAGCAGTTCTTC. Translating it yields CASSPPGQAEQFF.

This chain joins TRBV6-6 and TRBJ1-2; D remains ambiguous. Germline V gene data show CDR1 as MNHNY and CDR2 as SVGAGI (reference sequence). This CDR3 spans 12 amino acids. The V end lost 8 bases, the J end lost 2 bases, and 9 bases lay between the germline ends. CDR3 bases: TGTGCCAGCGCTGACGGGAACTATGGCTACACCTTC. The encoded protein is CASADGNYGYTF.

The chain recombines TRBV7-2 with TRBJ2-5; maybe TRBD1 (6 bases). Per germline, CDR1 SGHTA and CDR2 FQGNSA. V gave up 3 bases and J gave up 4 bases, with 15 bases separating them. This CDR3 has 15 amino acids. CDR3 region: CASSFGIGTPETQYF. The CDR3 bases are TGTGCCAGCAGCTTCGGTATAGGGACACCAGAGACCCAGTACTTC.

This clone was recorded once. The chain combines TRBV2 with TRBJ1-2, with 7 bases fitting TRBD1. Germline assignment: CDR1 SNHLY and CDR2 FYNNEI. The CDR3 runs 15 residues. After removal of 6 bases from V and 9 bases from J, the junction contained 16 bases not matched to a gene. CDR3 region: CASRVTGENPWRYTF. The DNA for the CDR3 is TGTGCCAGCAGGGTTACAGGGGAGAATCCCTGGCGCTACACCTTC.

This chain links TRBV6-5 with TRBJ1-5; TRBD1 matches 7 bases. The CDR3 covers 15 residues. Germline V gene data show CDR1 as MNHEY and CDR2 as SVGAGI. V dropped 0 bases and J dropped 5; count of bases not matched to a gene: 4. The CDR3 nucleotides are TGTGCCAGCAGTTACTCCGAGGGGGCTGATCAGCCCCAGCATTTT. Translated: CASSYSEGADQPQHF.

The gene calls are TRBV6-5 and TRBJ1-1; TRBD1 agrees at 7 bases. This CDR3 spans 14 amino acids. V lost 5 bases and J lost 4; bases outside the gene matches: 7. CDR1 is MNHEY, CDR2 SVGAGI, per germline. The CDR3 DNA reads TGTGCCAGCAGTCTGACAGGGTCGACCACTGAAGCTTTCTTT. Translation: CASSLTGSTTEAFF.

The chain carries TRBV7-2 and TRBJ2-1; 12 bases align to TRBD2. The V and J ends lost 2 bases and 9 bases, in that order; junction bases with no gene match: 8. From germline, CDR1 is SGHTA and CDR2 FQGNSA. The CDR3 consists of 16 residues. CDR3 bases: TGTGCCAGCAGCTTACTGAGGACTAGCGGGAATACTGAGCAGTTCTTC. It codes for CASSLLRTSGNTEQFF. The full variable domain, its missing parts supplied by reference TRBV7-2 and TRBJ2-1, is GAGVSQSPSNKVTEKGKDVELRCDPISGHTALYWYRQSLGQGLEFLIYFQGNSAPDKSGLPSDRFSAERTGGSVSTLTIQRTQQEDSAVYLCASSLLRTSGNTEQFFGPGTRLTVL.

This chain uses TRBV9 with TRBJ2-3, with 11 bases fitting TRBD2. Germline loops: CDR1 SGDLS, CDR2 YYNGEE. V gave up 4 bases and J gave up 3 bases; unmatched junction bases: 4. This CDR3 is built from 15 residues. CDR3 amino acids: CASSPSSGRTDTQYF. The CDR3 bases are TGTGCCAGCAGCCCATCTAGCGGGAGGACAGATACGCAGTATTTT.

V is TRBV11-2 and J is TRBJ1-1; tentatively, D is TRBD1 (6 bases). This CDR3 spans 14 amino acids. Germline V gene data show CDR1 as SGHAT and CDR2 as FQNNGV. V shed 10 bases and J shed 3 bases, with 18 bases lying between them. The CDR3, as DNA: TGTGCCACCCGTGGGGGGGCGAGTTACACTGAAGCTTTCTTT. Its protein is CATRGGASYTEAFF.

The chain recombines TRBV11-2 with TRBJ2-6; 11 nucleotides match TRBD1. The CDR3 loop spans 16 amino acids. V was clipped by 5 bases and J by 2 bases; unmatched bases: 2. Germline values: CDR1 SGHAT, CDR2 FQNNGV. CDR3 coding DNA: TGTGCCAGCAGCAGGACAGGGGGCGCTGGGGCCAACGTCCTGACTTTC. Translating gives CASSRTGGAGANVLTF.

This clone was picked up one time. The V gene is TRBV5-1, the J gene TRBJ2-1; 7 nucleotides align to TRBD2. Germline CDR1 is SGHRS and CDR2 is YFSETQ. The CDR3 is made up of 14 amino acids. V shed 0 bases, J shed 7 bases, and the junction held 4 bases outside the gene matches. For the CDR3, the DNA is TGCGCCAGCAGCTTGGCGGGAGGAATAAATGAGCAGTTCTTC. Translation gives CASSLAGGINEQFF.

This sequence joins TRBV2 and TRBJ2-5, with D perhaps matching TRBD1 (6 bases). The ends were cut back, 5 bases at V and 4 bases at J, with 14 bases in the middle. Germline CDR1 SNHLY, CDR2 FYNNEI. The CDR3 is 14 residues long. In DNA, the CDR3 is TGTGCCAGCAGTACCACAGGGAATCTAGAGACCCAGTACTTC. It codes for CASSTTGNLETQYF. Complete variable domain (other parts from reference TRBV2 and TRBJ2-5): EPEVTQTPSHQVTQMGQEVILRCVPISNHLYFYWYRQILGQKVEFLVSFYNNEISEKSEIFDDQFSVERPDGSNFTLKIRSTKLEDSAMYFCASSTTGNLETQYFGPGTRLLVL.

The rearrangement links TRBV27 to TRBJ2-5; maybe TRBD1 (5 bases). The V gene lost 1 base and the J gene lost 1 base, with 7 bases spanning the gap. The CDR3 consists of 14 residues. CDR1 and CDR2 from the germline V gene are MNHEY and SMNVEV (reference sequence). In nucleotides, the CDR3 is TGTGCCAGCAGTTTATTCGACAGCCAAGAGACCCAGTACTTC. This codes for CASSLFDSQETQYF.

This clone appeared once. The chain uses TRBV4-3 and TRBJ2-7; 8 bases line up with TRBD2. The germline CDR1 and CDR2 sequences are LGHNA and YSLEER. The CDR3 totals 15 residues. With V trimmed by 3 bases and J by 5 bases, 9 bases remained unmatched. Written as DNA, the CDR3 is TGCGCCAGCAGCCACCGGGGGGGGGCTGGTCACGAGCAGTACTTC. It yields the protein CASSHRGGAGHEQYF.

This clone occurred once. The CDR3 here is CASSIPRGEQYF. DNA for the CDR3: TGCGCCAGCAGCATACCCCGCGGCGAGCAGTACTTC. The rearrangement joins TRBV5-1 to TRBJ2-7; no firm D call. Germline-derived CDR1 and CDR2 are SGHRS and YFSETQ. Between the trimmed V and J ends, which lost 4 bases and 6 bases, there was a span of 11 bases. CDR3 size: 12 residues.

The CDR3 loop reads CASSLSYGPGELFF. In DNA, the CDR3 is TGCGCCAGCAGCTTGTCTTATGGGCCCGGGGAGCTGTTTTTT. The chain is built from TRBV5-1 and TRBJ2-2; D call uncertain. Germline V gene sequence: CDR1 SGHRS, CDR2 YFSETQ. V was clipped by 1 base and J by 6 bases, with 10 bases between them. This CDR3 region has 14 residues.

The CDR3 sequence: CASSAVQRPSSYNEQFF. Written as DNA, the CDR3 is TGTGCCAGCAGTGCAGTTCAGCGGCCCAGCTCCTACAATGAGCAGTTCTTC. The J gene is TRBJ2-1, the V gene TRBV6-1; D is possibly TRBD2 (5 bases). CDR3 length equals 17 residues. Between the trimmed V and J ends, which lost 4 bases and 0 bases, there was a span of 16 bases. CDR1 is MNHNS, CDR2 SASEGT, per germline.

This clone showed up just once. The chain recombines TRBV29-1 with TRBJ2-7; 9 bases are a match to TRBD1. Germline assignment: CDR1 SQVTM and CDR2 ANQGSEA. The CDR3 has 14 residues. Germline trimming cut 7 bases from V and 6 bases from J; bases unmatched to any gene: 13. Here the CDR3 reads CSANLAGQGIEQYF. The CDR3 coding sequence is TGCAGCGCTAATCTCGCTGGACAGGGGATCGAGCAGTACTTC.

In regard to this clone: The junction differs from germline at one of its ends, possibly a read error. The chain joins TRBV7-2 to TRBJ2-7, with 7 bases aligning to TRBD2. The CDR3 covers 17 residues. Germline V gene data show CDR1 as SGHTA and CDR2 as FQGNSA. CDR3 bases: TGTGCCAGCAGCTTGCCCGAGCGCGGGAGACAGTCCTTCGAGCAGTACTTC. It specifies CASSLPERGRQSFEQYF.

This rearrangement joins TRBV28 to TRBJ2-7; D gene ambiguous. This CDR3 is 14 amino acids long. CDR1 is MDHEN, CDR2 SYDVKM, per germline. The V end lost 7 bases, the J end lost 1 base, and 14 bases lay between the germline ends. The CDR3 DNA reads TGTGCCAGCACCTTAAAAAGGAGATCCTACGAGCAGTACTTC. Its protein product is CASTLKRRSYEQYF.

V usage is TRBV5-6 and J usage is TRBJ2-7, with D unresolved. The germline gives CDR1 SGHDT, CDR2 YYEEEE. V was trimmed by 0 bases and J by 4 bases, leaving 8 bases between them. The CDR3 sequence is 13 residues long. In DNA, the CDR3 is TGTGCCAGCAGCTTGGGGCAGGTGTACGAGCAGTACTTC. This translates into CASSLGQVYEQYF.

V is TRBV5-1 and J is TRBJ2-4; D not certain. There are 15 residues in the CDR3. Deletions cut 0 bases from V and 5 bases from J, with 12 bases between. CDR1 and CDR2 from the germline V gene are SGHRS and YFSETQ. CDR3 DNA sequence: TGCGCCAGCAGCTTGGTTACAAGCGAGCAAAACATTCAGTACTTC. The encoded protein is CASSLVTSEQNIQYF.

A note on this clone: The junction departs from germline at one end; a sequencing error may be responsible. In DNA form, the CDR3 reads TGTGCCAGCAGCCGTAGCGGGAGCTCCCACAATGAGCAGTTCTTC. It is translated as CASSRSGSSHNEQFF. This chain connects TRBV11-3 to TRBJ2-1; 9 bases map to TRBD2. CDR1 is SGHNT and CDR2 is YENEEA in the germline V gene. The CDR3 sequence is 15 residues long.